One sample yielded the 9 T cell receptor beta chains listed below, sequenced in a study of blood T cell repertoires in COVID-19 (dated by TCRdb to 2018 to 2020). Receptor libraries were prepared by the immunoSEQ multiplex PCR assay. The source is immuneACCESS, and TCRdb retained only in-frame sequences with V and J called. Part of the clones is not carried over; for the studies checked, unresolved V genes explain less than half of this, and the remainder is unexplained. The sample table lists 75,000 or so clones, approximately 78% of them with a count of one. The ten biggest clones cover more than 9% of the sample. The sample consisted of peripheral blood. The receptors stem from a man aged 55 to 70 with acute or convalescent COVID-19.

The J gene is TRBJ1-2, the V gene TRBV28; no clear D. The CDR3 length is 17 residues. Germline CDR1 is MDHEN and CDR2 is SYDVKM. The germline V and J ends were trimmed by 5 bases and 7 bases, with 26 bases remaining between them. CDR3 sequence reads: CASSPNPRLELLSGYTF. CDR3 nucleotides: TGTGCCAGCAGTCCGAACCCCAGACTAGAATTGTTATCTGGCTACACCTTC.

This clone appeared once. At the DNA level, this CDR3 is encoded by other sequences in the same sample as well. CDR3 sequence: CASSPGGPGEQYF. The CDR3 region has the DNA TGTGCCAGCTCACCGGGGGGGCCGGGGGAGCAGTACTTC. The chain employs TRBV18 and TRBJ2-7; a possible D gene is TRBD2 (7 bases). Trimming stripped 3 bases from V and 7 bases from J, with 13 bases between. The CDR3 contains 13 residues. In germline, CDR1 is KGHSH, CDR2 LQKENI.

V usage is TRBV7-9 and J usage is TRBJ1-2; 7 bases map to TRBD1. V lost 5 bases to trimming and J lost 8 bases; unmatched junction nucleotides: 8. Germline V gene lookup returns CDR1 SEHNR and CDR2 FQNEAQ (reference sequence). The CDR3 consists of 13 residues. CDR3 sequence reads: CASSLLQGDGYTF. The CDR3 region has the DNA TGTGCCAGCAGCCTCCTTCAGGGGGACGGCTACACCTTC.

To note about this clone: This CDR3 is also generated by other DNA sequences in the sample. This sequence joins TRBV6-5 and TRBJ1-2; 7 bases match TRBD1. Trimming at V came to 8 bases and at J to 4 bases, leaving 1 base not matched to a gene. The CDR3 contains 11 residues. Germline V gene lookup returns CDR1 MNHEY and CDR2 SVGAGI. In DNA, the CDR3 is TGTGCCAGCCGGGACAGCTATGGCTACACCTTC. Amino acid sequence: CASRDSYGYTF.

The chain recombines TRBV27 with TRBJ2-7, with 10 bases matching TRBD1. Trimming at V came to 1 base and at J to 9 bases, leaving 6 bases not matched to a gene. Per the germline V gene, CDR1 is MNHEY and CDR2 is SMNVEV (reference sequence). The length of the CDR3 is 14 residues. The CDR3 DNA follows: TGTGCCAGCAGTTTATTGGGACAGGGGACGGGGCAGTACTTC. Protein sequence: CASSLLGQGTGQYF.

Only one count was recorded for this clone. The chain recombines TRBV5-1 with TRBJ2-2; no firm D call. CDR3 length: 14 residues. CDR1 SGHRS and CDR2 YFSETQ come from the germline V gene. The V end was cut by 4 bases, the J end by 8 bases, with 15 bases between. The CDR3 loop is CASSLLDAPGELFF. CDR3 sequence (DNA): TGCGCCAGCAGCCTACTTGATGCACCGGGGGAGCTGTTTTTT.

CDR3 coding DNA: TGTGCCAGCAGCTTGGACAGGGGGCGAGTAACAGATACGCAGTATTTT. It translates to CASSLDRGRVTDTQYF. The chain has TRBV5-8 and TRBJ2-3; 9 positions agree with TRBD1. The CDR3 is 16 amino acids. Per germline, CDR1 SGHTS and CDR2 YDEGEE. Unmatched junction bases numbered 5, after V lost 0 bases and J lost 3 bases.

This clone was counted a few times. This chain uses TRBV30 with TRBJ1-3, with 10 bases lining up with TRBD1. Germline lookup yields CDR1 GTSNPN and CDR2 SVGIG (reference sequence). There are 13 residues in the CDR3. Losses at the gene ends were 3 bases for V and 8 bases for J; bases not matched to a gene: 4. The CDR3 DNA is TGTGCCTGGAGCGGGACAGGGGAGTACACCATATATTTT. Its translation: CAWSGTGEYTIYF. Full variable domain (rest looked up from reference TRBV30 and TRBJ1-3): SQTIHQWPATLVQPVGSPLSLECTVEGTSNPNLYWYRQAAGRGLQLLFYSVGIGQISSEVPQNLSASRPQDRQFILSSKKLLLSDSGFYLCAWSGTGEYTIYFGEGSWLTVV.

V is TRBV6-6 and J is TRBJ1-2; D is perhaps TRBD1 (5 bases). The CDR3 spans 14 residues. The V gene's germline CDR1 is MNHNY and CDR2 SVGAGI (reference sequence). Trimming left V 5 bases short and J 3 bases short, with 13 bases between. Written as DNA, the CDR3 is TGTGCCAGCAGTGTCCCTGGGGGGGACTATGGCTACACCTTC. Translating gives CASSVPGGDYGYTF.